A selection of T cell receptor beta chains follows, all from one sample in a study of blood T cell repertoires in COVID-19. Measured with immunoSEQ multiplex PCR; TCRdb has only the in-frame clones, and not every one. The repertoire has 350,000 to 550,000 clones, 80% to 90% of them found once; the top ten carry 1.1%. Sequencing was performed on PBMCs or T cells enriched from blood (not recorded which). These receptors were taken from a man aged 25-45 years who had recovered from COVID-19. The CDR3 runs from the conserved cysteine through the conserved F or W. D genes are given only for firm matches.

V gene	J gene	D gene	CDR3 DNA	CDR3 protein
TRBV28	TRBJ1-5	-	TGTGCCAGCTCTTCGGGCAATCAGCCCCAGCATTTT	CASSSGNQPQHF
TRBV4-1	TRBJ2-4	TRBD1	TGCGCCAGCAGCCTGGTACCGGGACAGTCTCCCCAAAACATTCAGTACTTC	CASSLVPGQSPQNIQYF
TRBV28	TRBJ2-7	TRBD2	TGTGCCAGCAGTTCCCAAGGCGGGGGGAGGGTTTACGAGCAGTACTTC	CASSSQGGGRVYEQYF
TRBV27	TRBJ2-5	TRBD2	TGTGCCAGCAGTTTATCCGCGGGAGCGGAGGAGACCCAGTACTTC	CASSLSAGAEETQYF
TRBV10-3	TRBJ1-6	-	TGTGCCATCAGTGAACGGGGGTCGGAATCACCCCTCCACTTT	CAISERGSESPLHF
TRBV5-4	TRBJ1-1	TRBD1	TGTGCCAGCAGCGCCGGGACAGGGTGGGACACTGAAGCTTTCTTT	CASSAGTGWDTEAFF
TRBV7-2	TRBJ2-7	TRBD1	TGTGCCAGCAGCCCCCGGGACAGGGACGAGCAGTACTTC	CASSPRDRDEQYF
TRBV28	TRBJ2-3	TRBD2	TGTGCCAGCAGTCGGCCCCCAGGGAGTAGCGGGAGAGTGGATACGCAGTATTTT	CASSRPPGSSGRVDTQYF
TRBV2	TRBJ2-7	-	TGTGCCAGCAGTGCTTCAGGCTACGAGCAGTACTTC	CASSASGYEQYF
TRBV28	TRBJ1-2	-	TGTGCCAGCAGTTTTGGGGGGACCGGCTACACCTTC	CASSFGGTGYTF
TRBV28	TRBJ2-1	-	TGTGCCAGCACCCAATGGTCGGGCGGGTCCAACAATGAGCAGTTCTTC	CASTQWSGGSNNEQFF
TRBV29-1	TRBJ2-5	-	TGCAGCGTTGCCCATTCAACCCAGGGGGAGACCCAGTACTTC	CSVAHSTQGETQYF
TRBV11-2	TRBJ1-2	TRBD1	TGTGCCAGCAGCGCCGACGGGACAGGAGCTTATGGCTACACCTTC	CASSADGTGAYGYTF
TRBV28	TRBJ2-7	TRBD2	TGTGCCAGCAGCTCCCCCCTTAGCGGGGGGAGCTCCTACGAGCAGTACTTC	CASSSPLSGGSSYEQYF
TRBV4-1	TRBJ1-2	TRBD1	TGCGCCAGCAGCCGGCAGACAGGGTCTGGCTCCGACGGCTACACCTTC	CASSRQTGSGSDGYTF
TRBV19	TRBJ2-3	-	TGTGCCAGTAGGGACGGACAGTCTAGCACAGATACGCAGTATTTT	CASRDGQSSTDTQYF
TRBV6-4	TRBJ1-5	TRBD1	TGTGCCAGCAGCGCCCAACAGGGGACTCAGCCCCAGCATTTT	CASSAQQGTQPQHF
TRBV5-4	TRBJ2-3	-	TGTGCCAGCAGCTTGGGACAGGTGCCGAGCACAGATACGCAGTATTTT	CASSLGQVPSTDTQYF
TRBV24-1	TRBJ1-5	-	TGTGCCACCAGTGATTTGGACGGGGAGGCGATTAATCAGCCCCAGCATTTT	CATSDLDGEAINQPQHF
TRBV3-1/TRBV3-2	TRBJ2-7	TRBD2	TGTGCCAGCAGCCAAGATATAGCGGGACCATACGAGCAGTACTTC	CASSQDIAGPYEQYF
TRBV7-9	TRBJ2-7	-	TGTGCCAGCAGTTCCGCCTTGGTTAGATACGAGCAGTACTTC	CASSSALVRYEQYF
TRBV30	TRBJ2-5	-	TGTGCCTGGAGTCTAACCCACCAAGAGACCCAGTACTTC	CAWSLTHQETQYF
TRBV19	TRBJ1-1	-	TGTGCCAGTAGTATGGTTCGCGGGGAGACTGAAGCTTTCTTT	CASSMVRGETEAFF
TRBV27	TRBJ2-7	-	TGTGCCAGCAGTCCTCGGAGCGCCTACGAGCAGTACTTC	CASSPRSAYEQYF